This entry concerns a single T cell receptor beta chain. The antigen remains unidentified. The data originate from a study of cytomegalovirus exposure and HLA in healthy donors. Use of 60 Vbeta and 13 Jbeta primers characterized the PCR. Clones were read by immunoSEQ multiplex PCR, and TCRdb kept only the in-frame ones, dropping some. This table holds about 50,000 clones. The germline CDR1 and CDR2 sequences are SQVTM and ANQGSEA. There are 11 residues in the CDR3. With 5 bases removed from V and 4 bases from J, the gap between germline ends came to 6 bases. Healthy bone marrow donors formed the donor group. Study conclusions and caveats: Testing in vitro showed a few CMV-associated chains specific for CMV antigens.

This receptor was identified in a woman under 30 in good health and CMV-seronegative. The sample was PBMCs. The chain has TRBV29-1 and TRBJ1-3; D gene unclear. As DNA, the CDR3 is TGCAGCGTTCAACAGGGAAACACCATATATTTT. Translation: CSVQQGNTIYF.